This TCR beta chain was observed in a study of breast tumors, draining lymph nodes, adjacent tissues. This clonotype was picked up many times. Via MiXCR, TCRdb re-called the multiplex PCR reads, giving one row per CDR3 protein. Of some 9,200 distinct CDR3 sequences in the sample, about 40% are singletons; the top ten hold 11% to 15%. CDR3 length equals 15 residues. The ends were cut back, 2 bases at V and 1 base at J, with 10 bases in the middle. CDR1 and CDR2 (germline): LGHDT, YNNKEL (reference sequence). Sequenced input: tumor-adjacent breast tissue. The sequence was collected from a female donor with breast cancer. Some clones in this sample may be carry-over from other donors' samples. V usage is TRBV3-1 and J usage is TRBJ2-3; perhaps TRBD2 as D (5 bases). The CDR3 sequence is CASSQLDFRTDTQYF. Written as DNA, the CDR3 is TGTGCCAGCAGCCAATTGGACTTCCGCACAGATACGCAGTATTTT.